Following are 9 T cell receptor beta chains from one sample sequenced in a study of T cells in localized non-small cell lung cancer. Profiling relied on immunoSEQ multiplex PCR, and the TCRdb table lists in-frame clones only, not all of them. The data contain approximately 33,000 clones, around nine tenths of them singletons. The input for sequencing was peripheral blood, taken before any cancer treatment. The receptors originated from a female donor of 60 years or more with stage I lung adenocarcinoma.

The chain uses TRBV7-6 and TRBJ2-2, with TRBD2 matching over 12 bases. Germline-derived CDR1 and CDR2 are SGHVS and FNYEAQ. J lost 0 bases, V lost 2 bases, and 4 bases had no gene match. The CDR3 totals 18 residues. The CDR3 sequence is CASSLKSSGGANTGELFF. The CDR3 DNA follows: TGTGCCAGCAGCTTAAAGTCTAGCGGGGGGGCGAACACCGGGGAGCTGTTTTTT.

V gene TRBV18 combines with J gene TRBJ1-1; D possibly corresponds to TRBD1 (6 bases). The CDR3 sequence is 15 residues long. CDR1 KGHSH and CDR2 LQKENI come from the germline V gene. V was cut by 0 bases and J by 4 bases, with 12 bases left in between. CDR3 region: CASSPPYRVGTEAFF. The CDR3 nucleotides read TGTGCCAGCTCACCACCCTACAGGGTGGGCACTGAAGCTTTCTTT.

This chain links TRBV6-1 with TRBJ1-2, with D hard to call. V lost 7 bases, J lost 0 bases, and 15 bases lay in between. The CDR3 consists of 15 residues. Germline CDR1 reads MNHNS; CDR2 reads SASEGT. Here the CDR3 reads CASNPDLNANYGYTF. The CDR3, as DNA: TGTGCCAGCAACCCGGACCTTAATGCTAACTATGGCTACACCTTC.

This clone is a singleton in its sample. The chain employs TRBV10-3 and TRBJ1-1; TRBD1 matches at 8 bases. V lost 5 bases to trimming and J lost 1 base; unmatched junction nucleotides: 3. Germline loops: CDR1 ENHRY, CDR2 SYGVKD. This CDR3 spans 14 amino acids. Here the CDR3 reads CAISTTGANTEAFF. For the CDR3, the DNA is TGTGCCATCAGTACGACAGGGGCGAACACTGAAGCTTTCTTT.

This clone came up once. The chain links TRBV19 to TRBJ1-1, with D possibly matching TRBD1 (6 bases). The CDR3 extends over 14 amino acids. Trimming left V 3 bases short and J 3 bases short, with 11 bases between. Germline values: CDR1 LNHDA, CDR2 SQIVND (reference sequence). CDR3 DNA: TGTGCCAGTAGTATGGAGGGGGGATACACTGAAGCTTTCTTT. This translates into CASSMEGGYTEAFF.

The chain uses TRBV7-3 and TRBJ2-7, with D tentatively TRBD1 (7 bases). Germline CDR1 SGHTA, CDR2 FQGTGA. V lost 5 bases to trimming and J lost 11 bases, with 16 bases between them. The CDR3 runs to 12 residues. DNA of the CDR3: TGTGCCAGCAGCCCGAGGGGGCGGGGTAAGTACTTC. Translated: CASSPRGRGKYF.

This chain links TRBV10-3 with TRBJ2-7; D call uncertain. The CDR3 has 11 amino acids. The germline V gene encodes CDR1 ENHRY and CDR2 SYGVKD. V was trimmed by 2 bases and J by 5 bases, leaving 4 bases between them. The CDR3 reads CAISEVDEQYF. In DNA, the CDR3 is TGTGCCATCAGTGAGGTAGACGAGCAGTACTTC.

For the CDR3, the DNA is TGCGCCAGCAGCTCTAGCGGGGGGCGTACCTACAATGAGCAGTTCTTC. It yields the protein CASSSSGGRTYNEQFF. The chain uses TRBV5-1 and TRBJ2-1; 11 bases agree with TRBD2. CDR3 length: 16 amino acids. V shed 3 bases and J 2 bases; nucleotides not matched to a gene: 4. Germline CDR1 reads SGHRS; CDR2 reads YFSETQ.

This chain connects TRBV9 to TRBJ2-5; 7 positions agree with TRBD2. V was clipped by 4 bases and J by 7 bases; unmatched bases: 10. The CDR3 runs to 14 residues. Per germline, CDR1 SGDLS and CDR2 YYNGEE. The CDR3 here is CASSPEWGRGTQYF. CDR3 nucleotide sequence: TGTGCCAGCAGCCCCGAGTGGGGGAGGGGGACCCAGTACTTC.